The 4 T cell receptor beta chains listed next were all sequenced from one sample in a study of cytomegalovirus exposure and HLA in healthy donors. PCR employed 60 Vbeta and 13 Jbeta primers. Repertoires were generated with immunoSEQ multiplex PCR, while TCRdb's copy carries only in-frame clones and drops some. Of around 99,000 clones listed, approximately 70% are singletons. Sequencing input: PBMCs. All receptors derive from a woman in her sixties or seventies in good health and CMV-seropositive.

The chain links TRBV6-5 to TRBJ1-2; D not certain. The CDR3 consists of 15 residues. V gave up 3 bases and J gave up 2 bases, with 13 bases separating them. The V gene's germline CDR1 is MNHEY and CDR2 SVGAGI. This chain's CDR3 is CASSYSKNNNYGYTF. For the CDR3, the DNA is TGTGCCAGCAGTTATTCAAAAAACAACAACTATGGCTACACCTTC.

The chain is built from TRBV5-6 and TRBJ2-3, with TRBD1 as a possible D gene (5 bases). CDR1 is SGHDT and CDR2 is YYEEEE in the germline V gene. Trimming took 4 bases from V and 11 from J, leaving 11 bases between them. The CDR3 loop spans 11 amino acids. The CDR3 sequence: CASSRIGEQYF. CDR3 in DNA: TGTGCCAGCAGCCGAATAGGGGAGCAGTATTTT.

The J gene is TRBJ1-1, the V gene TRBV11-2, with TRBD1 matching over 8 bases. This CDR3 region has 14 residues. Germline CDR1 SGHAT, CDR2 FQNNGV. V was clipped by 1 base and J by 6 bases; unmatched bases: 4. Written as DNA, the CDR3 is TGTGCCAGCAGCTTAGTCCAGGGGGCGCCTGAAGCTTTCTTT. Translating it yields CASSLVQGAPEAFF.

In DNA, the CDR3 is TGTGCCAGCACGGGTTTGCCTGAAAAACTGTTTTTT. This gives the protein CASTGLPEKLFF. V usage is TRBV25-1 and J usage is TRBJ1-4, with unresolved D. Trimming removed 7 bases at V and 7 bases at J, with 10 bases between. CDR3 length: 12 residues. The germline CDR1 and CDR2 sequences are MGHDK and SYGVNS. Together with reference TRBV25-1 and TRBJ1-4, the CDR3 gives the full variable domain: EADIYQTPRYLVIGTGKKITLECSQTMGHDKMYWYQQDPGMELHLIHYSYGVNSTEKGDLSSESTVSRIRTEHFPLTLESARPSHTSQYLCASTGLPEKLFFGSGTQLSVL.